A selection of T cell receptor beta chains follows, all from one sample in a study of T cells in Graves' hyperthyroidism and ophthalmopathy. TCRdb fed the multiplex PCR reads into MiXCR, producing one record per CDR3 protein. The sample shows about 500,000 distinct CDR3 sequences, 15% to 20% of them seen only once. Material for sequencing was blood. The receptor source for this set is a woman under 40 with Graves' ophthalmopathy. Each CDR3 is given with its conserved first and last residue. The order of the fields is J gene, V gene, D gene, clone size, CDR3 protein, CDR3 DNA. The D gene is left open where the match is weak. Clone size is shown for a subset of rows, as once, few, many or a class of expanded clone.

TRBJ2-1 | TRBV5-1 | NA | many | CASSVGTYNEQFF | TGCGCCAGCAGCGTAGGGACTTACAATGAGCAGTTCTTC
TRBJ1-2 | TRBV27 | TRBD1 | NA | CASTRTGGNYGYTF | TGTGCCAGCACCAGGACAGGGGGCAACTATGGCTACACCTTC
TRBJ1-1 | TRBV28 | NA | many | CASSFRPNTEAFF | TGTGCCAGCAGTTTCCGTCCGAACACTGAAGCTTTCTTT
TRBJ2-7 | TRBV4-3 | NA | few | CASSPGPRSYEQYF | TGCGCCAGCAGCCCCGGGCCTCGCTCCTACGAGCAGTACTTC
TRBJ2-5 | TRBV13 | NA | few | CASSLGAPMAQYF | TGTGCCAGCAGCTTAGGGGCCCCTATGGCCCAGTACTTC
TRBJ1-2 | TRBV5-4 | NA | NA | CASSLEEGVYGYTF | TGTGCCAGCAGCTTGGAGGAGGGGGTCTATGGCTACACCTTC
TRBJ2-7 | TRBV12-3/TRBV12-4 | NA | few | CASSLKSGTYEQYF | TGTGCCAGCAGTTTAAAATCCGGGACATACGAGCAGTACTTC
TRBJ2-1 | TRBV19 | TRBD2 | NA | CASSIQLAGAVEQFF | TGTGCCAGTAGTATTCAGCTAGCGGGAGCGGTGGAGCAGTTCTTC
TRBJ2-7 | TRBV7-6 | TRBD1 | many | CASGQGTYEQYF | TGTGCCAGCGGACAGGGAACCTACGAGCAGTACTTC
TRBJ2-2 | TRBV7-2 | NA | many | CASSSRTDTGELFF | TGTGCCAGCAGCTCACGGACCGACACCGGGGAGCTGTTTTTT
TRBJ2-7 | TRBV9 | NA | few | CASSPEGATSSEQYF | TGTGCCAGCAGCCCTGAGGGGGCTACTAGCTCCGAGCAGTACTTC
TRBJ2-6 | TRBV5-5 | TRBD1 | few | CASSLAEWGTGTGANVLTF | TGTGCCAGCAGCTTGGCCGAGTGGGGGACAGGGACCGGGGCCAACGTCCTGACTTTC
TRBJ2-3 | TRBV3-1 | NA | many | CASSPERNGGGDTQYF | TGTGCCAGCAGCCCGGAGCGGAACGGCGGTGGAGATACGCAGTATTTT
TRBJ2-5 | TRBV12-3/TRBV12-4 | NA | few | CASTKRRSETQYF | TGTGCCAGCACCAAGAGGCGATCGGAGACCCAGTACTTC
TRBJ1-3 | TRBV2 | NA | few | CASSEYSTEGNTIYF | TGTGCCAGCAGTGAGTACAGTACGGAAGGAAACACCATATATTTT